The 24 T cell receptor beta chains listed next were all sequenced from one sample in a study of T and B cells in COVID-19 patients (dated by TCRdb to 2018 to 2020). Sequenced using an Illumina MiSeq. Multiplex PCR with BIOMED2 TRB-A/B primer pools was used to amplify TRB rearrangements. Clones were called with MiXCR by TCRdb after fastp trimmed the public reads at Q25, and only in-frame beta chains were retained. Rows merge per CDR3 protein into single entries with the most common DNA and genes. Within this sample are approximately 4,000 distinct CDR3 sequences, with around 21% of them counted one time only. The leading ten clones occupy around 25% of the sample. TRB repertoires were amplified using roughly 240-550 ng of genomic DNA isolated from blood. The sample consisted of blood. The source of these receptors is a human donor with active COVID-19.

A remark on this clonotype: A much larger clone lies one base from this, so it may be a read error. The chain joins TRBV18 to TRBJ1-3; possibly TRBD1 for D (5 bases). V lost 4 bases to trimming and J lost 3 bases, with 16 bases between them. The CDR3 contains 16 residues. Germline V gene sequence: CDR1 KGHSH, CDR2 LQKENI. CDR3 sequence: CASSHPGSQSGNTIYF. In DNA form, the CDR3 reads TGTGCCAGCTCACACCCAGGGAGTCAGAGTGGAAACACCATATATTTT. Complete variable domain (other parts from reference TRBV18 and TRBJ1-3): NAGVMQNPRHLVRRRGQEARLRCSPMKGHSHVYWYRQLPEEGLKFMVYLQKENIIDESGMPKERFSAEFPKEGPSILRIQQVVRGDSAAYFCASSHPGSQSGNTIYFGEGSWLTVV.

By sample fraction, this clonotype is medium-sized. This chain connects TRBV27 to TRBJ2-3; 13 bases map to TRBD2. Germline CDR1 MNHEY, CDR2 SMNVEV (reference sequence). This CDR3 contains 16 residues. The V segment lost 5 bases and the J segment 2 bases; nucleotides outside the gene matches: 4. The CDR3 protein is CASSPGLAGFTDTQYF. CDR3 bases: TGTGCCAGCAGTCCGGGACTAGCGGGGTTCACAGATACGCAGTATTTT.

The V call is TRBV14, the J call TRBJ2-7; D gene unclear. Trimming removed 0 bases from V and 6 bases from J, with 6 bases in between. The germline V gene encodes CDR1 SGHDN and CDR2 FVKESK. There are 12 residues in the CDR3. The CDR3 is CASSQELSEQYF. In DNA form, the CDR3 reads TGTGCCAGCAGCCAAGAACTGAGCGAGCAGTACTTC.

This clonotype was detected ten times or more. The chain carries TRBV24-1 and TRBJ1-1; 10 nucleotides match TRBD1. The CDR3 is 14 residues long. Germline CDR1 is KGHDR and CDR2 is SFDVKD. Trimming at V came to 6 bases and at J to 3 bases, leaving 3 bases not matched to a gene. CDR3 residues: CATSSGTGDTEAFF. The CDR3 DNA reads TGTGCCACCAGTTCCGGGACAGGGGACACTGAAGCTTTCTTT.

Within the sample, this clonotype is medium-sized. The chain is built from TRBV5-6 and TRBJ2-5; 8 positions agree with TRBD1. Trimming removed 3 bases from V and 5 bases from J; junction bases left unmatched: 6. Germline CDR1 reads SGHDT; CDR2 reads YYEEEE. The CDR3 runs to 14 residues. The CDR3 bases are TGTGCCAGCAGCTCGCGGACAGGGATGGAGACCCAGTACTTC. Translation gives CASSSRTGMETQYF.

About this clonotype itself: One end of the junction does not line up with germline, which may come from a read error. The chain has TRBV11-2 and TRBJ2-4; D gene unclear. The germline CDR1 and CDR2 sequences are SGHAT and FQNNGV. The CDR3 covers 14 residues. This chain's CDR3 is CAISLDDSSDIQYF. As DNA, the CDR3 is TGTGCCATCAGCTTAGATGATAGCAGTGACATTCAGTACTTC.

By share, this clonotype ranks as medium-sized. J is TRBJ2-1 and V is TRBV10-3; D possibly uses TRBD1 or TRBD2 (5 bases each). CDR3 size: 12 residues. Trimming removed 10 bases at V and 3 bases at J, with 10 bases between. CDR1 is ENHRY, CDR2 SYGVKD, per germline. CDR3 coding DNA: TGTGCCAGCCGGGACCACTACAATGAGCAGTTCTTC. It specifies CASRDHYNEQFF.

This clonotype is categorized as medium-sized. This sequence joins TRBV6-1 and TRBJ2-7; TRBD2 aligns across 7 bases. CDR1 is MNHNS and CDR2 is SASEGT in the germline V gene. The V segment lost 6 bases and the J segment 6 bases; nucleotides outside the gene matches: 11. The CDR3 covers 14 residues. DNA for the CDR3: TGTGCCAGCAGATGGGTAGCGGGTTCATTCGAGCAGTACTTC. Residues: CASRWVAGSFEQYF.

With respect to this clonotype: This may stem from a read error, because a much larger clone lies one nucleotide away. The J gene is TRBJ2-2, the V gene TRBV5-1; TRBD1 agrees at 7 bases. CDR1 and CDR2 from the germline V gene are SGHRS and YFSETQ. The CDR3 runs 15 residues. The J segment lost 10 bases and the V segment lost 4 bases, leaving 13 bases of the junction unmatched. The chain's CDR3 is CASSERGQLAVELFF. CDR3 DNA: TGCGCCAGCAGCGAGAGGGGACAGTTGGCCGTGGAGCTGTTTTTT.

The rearrangement joins TRBV20-1 to TRBJ2-1, with a possible D match to TRBD2 (6 bases). Germline values: CDR1 DFQATT, CDR2 SNEGSKA (reference sequence). The length of the CDR3 is 15 residues. Trimming removed 0 bases from V and 3 bases from J, with 12 bases in between. This CDR3 is CSAREWQGGYNEQFF. DNA of the CDR3: TGCAGTGCTAGAGAGTGGCAGGGAGGCTACAATGAGCAGTTCTTC.

At least ten counts were recorded for this clonotype. The chain recombines TRBV6-4 with TRBJ2-7, with 7 bases that match TRBD2. Germline-derived CDR1 and CDR2 are MRHNA and SNTAGT. This CDR3 comprises 13 residues. V trimming: 11 bases; J trimming: 3 bases; junction bases outside the gene matches: 10. In DNA, the CDR3 is TGTGCCGGCTCCTGGACTAGTCGCTACGAGCAGTACTTC. Translation: CAGSWTSRYEQYF.

This clonotype is deemed medium-sized. In DNA form, the CDR3 reads TGTGCCAGCAGAGAAACAGGGGAGTTGGCACATGGCTACACCTTC. It codes for CASRETGELAHGYTF. The chain links TRBV6-5 to TRBJ1-2, with 7 nucleotides matching TRBD1. This CDR3 comprises 15 residues. Germline V gene lookup returns CDR1 MNHEY and CDR2 SVGAGI. V lost 6 bases to trimming and J lost 6 bases; unmatched junction nucleotides: 13.

This clonotype ranks as medium-sized. The chain links TRBV29-1 to TRBJ1-5; TRBD1 might be the D (6 bases). V lost 6 bases to trimming and J lost 4 bases, with 16 bases between them. Per germline, CDR1 SQVTM and CDR2 ANQGSEA. The CDR3 runs 14 residues. CDR3 protein: CSVTITDRNQPQHF. In DNA form, the CDR3 reads TGCAGCGTCACCATTACAGACAGGAATCAGCCCCAGCATTTT.

This clonotype was detected a few times. The rearrangement links TRBV7-2 to TRBJ2-6; TRBD1 might be the D (6 bases). Trimming cost V 9 bases and J 0 bases, with 9 bases left between them. This CDR3 comprises 14 residues. The V gene's germline CDR1 is SGHTA and CDR2 FQGNSA. CDR3 sequence: CASEQGSGANVLTF. Written as DNA, the CDR3 is TGTGCCAGTGAACAGGGCTCTGGGGCCAACGTCCTGACTTTC. The full variable domain, with the rest looked up from reference TRBV7-2 and TRBJ2-6, is GAGVSQSPSNKVTEKGKDVELRCDPISGHTALYWYRQSLGQGLEFLIYFQGNSAPDKSGLPSDRFSAERTGGSVSTLTIQRTQQEDSAVYLCASEQGSGANVLTFGAGSRLTVL.

This clonotype qualifies as medium-sized. The chain joins TRBV27 to TRBJ1-4; 8 nucleotides line up with TRBD1. This CDR3 spans 13 amino acids. The germline CDR1 and CDR2 sequences are MNHEY and SMNVEV (reference sequence). V lost 3 bases to trimming and J lost 7 bases; unmatched junction nucleotides: 1. The CDR3 region is CASSFRGREKLFF. CDR3 coding DNA: TGTGCCAGCAGTTTCAGGGGGCGTGAAAAACTGTTTTTT.

In its sample, this clonotype ranks as large (0.1 to 1%). This rearrangement joins TRBV11-1 to TRBJ2-2, with 14 positions matching TRBD2. The V gene's germline CDR1 is SGHAT and CDR2 FQDESV (reference sequence). This CDR3 is 17 amino acids long. The V and J ends lost 3 bases and 4 bases, in that order; junction bases with no gene match: 4. The CDR3 DNA follows: TGTGCCAGCAGCTTGGGGACTAGCGGGAGAAGCACCGGGGAGCTGTTTTTT. This sequence encodes CASSLGTSGRSTGELFF.

Note on this clonotype: This may be a read error, as it is one base from a much larger clone. The rearrangement joins TRBV18 to TRBJ2-4; 8 nucleotides line up with TRBD1. This CDR3 has 17 amino acids. From germline, CDR1 is KGHSH and CDR2 LQKENI. DNA of the CDR3: TGTGCCAGCTCACCGAGTGACAGGGGCCAATTAAAAATCATTCAGTACTTC. This codes for CASSPSDRGQLKIIQYF.

The rearrangement joins TRBV6-1 to TRBJ2-3, with 10 positions matching TRBD2. The germline CDR1 and CDR2 sequences are MNHNS and SASEGT. V lost 6 bases and J lost 3; bases outside the gene matches: 3. The CDR3 runs 14 residues. Here the CDR3 DNA reads TGTGCCAGCAGGACGGGACTAGCGACAGATACGCAGTATTTT. Encoded protein: CASRTGLATDTQYF.

V and J are TRBV5-6 and TRBJ2-7; 10 bases are a match to TRBD1. With 4 bases clipped from V and 2 bases from J, the junction kept 3 bases outside the gene matches. The germline V gene encodes CDR1 SGHDT and CDR2 YYEEEE. The CDR3 consists of 14 residues. CDR3 sequence (DNA): TGTGCCAGCAGCCGGGACAGGGGTGCCTACGAGCAGTACTTC. Protein sequence: CASSRDRGAYEQYF.

This clonotype is medium-sized. The CDR3 loop is CASSSRTGGELFF. The CDR3 DNA follows: TGTGCCAGCAGCTCCAGGACTGGCGGGGAGCTGTTTTTT. The V gene is TRBV7-2, the J gene TRBJ2-2; D perhaps matches TRBD2 (5 bases). The CDR3 covers 13 residues. The germline V gene encodes CDR1 SGHTA and CDR2 FQGNSA. V gave up 4 bases and J gave up 7 bases, with 10 bases separating them. The full variable domain, with the rest looked up from reference TRBV7-2 and TRBJ2-2, is GAGVSQSPSNKVTEKGKDVELRCDPISGHTALYWYRQSLGQGLEFLIYFQGNSAPDKSGLPSDRFSAERTGGSVSTLTIQRTQQEDSAVYLCASSSRTGGELFFGEGSRLTVL.

Many counts were recorded for this clonotype. The rearrangement joins TRBV10-3 to TRBJ2-5; 9 bases map to TRBD2. This CDR3 is built from 13 residues. With 8 bases clipped from V and 4 bases from J, the junction kept 5 bases outside the gene matches. The V gene's germline CDR1 is ENHRY and CDR2 SYGVKD. The CDR3 sequence is CAISGTSRETQYF. CDR3 nucleotide sequence: TGTGCCATCTCCGGGACTAGCAGAGAGACCCAGTACTTC.

This clonotype has only a few counts. This chain uses TRBV7-9 with TRBJ1-2, with D tentatively TRBD1 (5 bases). Germline V gene data show CDR1 as SEHNR and CDR2 as FQNEAQ (reference sequence). V was pared by 5 bases and J by 1 base, with 14 bases between. The CDR3 contains 15 residues. CDR3 amino acids: CASSPPDSLNYGYTF. In nucleotides, the CDR3 is TGTGCCAGCAGCCCCCCCGACAGTCTTAACTATGGCTACACCTTC.

CDR3 DNA: TGTGCCAGCAGTTCCCCAGGGGGGATTAGCAATCAGCCCCAGCATTTT. Residues: CASSSPGGISNQPQHF. The chain uses TRBV6-2 or TRBV6-3 and TRBJ1-5; TRBD1 aligns across 7 bases. V gave up 4 bases and J gave up 0 bases; unmatched junction bases: 6. Germline assignment: CDR1 MNHEY and CDR2 SVGEGT. The CDR3 loop spans 16 amino acids.

The V gene is TRBV28, the J gene TRBJ1-3, with D unresolved. Trimming left V 5 bases short and J 0 bases short, with 14 bases between. The CDR3 sequence is 16 residues long. Per germline, CDR1 MDHEN and CDR2 SYDVKM. CDR3: CASSTATVYSGNTIYF. The CDR3 DNA reads TGTGCCAGCAGTACCGCAACGGTTTACTCTGGAAACACCATATATTTT.